This entry lists 15 T cell receptor beta chains sequenced from one sample in a study of immune evolution from preneoplasia to lung adenocarcinoma. TCRdb's copy holds only in-frame clones and misses some; the assay was immunoSEQ multiplex PCR. The sample carries around 4,100 clones, 86% recorded once. Sample: FFPE minimally invasive lung adenocarcinoma tissue. The receptor set was obtained from a donor at least 70 years old with lung adenocarcinoma.

V usage is TRBV27 and J usage is TRBJ2-3; 11 bases line up with TRBD2. The length of the CDR3 is 16 residues. Germline values: CDR1 MNHEY, CDR2 SMNVEV (reference sequence). The ends lost 8 bases at V and 3 bases at J; junction bases unmatched: 10. For the CDR3, the DNA is TGTGCCAGCTCCCCTCTAGCGGGAGGAGGTACAGATACGCAGTATTTT. Translation gives CASSPLAGGGTDTQYF.

The rearrangement joins TRBV2 to TRBJ2-3; D unresolved. The CDR3 runs to 14 residues. Trimming stripped 6 bases from V and 6 bases from J, with 16 bases between. CDR1 and CDR2 (germline): SNHLY, FYNNEI. CDR3: CASSPPSWLDTQYF. Written as DNA, the CDR3 is TGTGCCAGCAGCCCCCCGAGTTGGCTCGATACGCAGTATTTT.

This chain uses TRBV7-9 with TRBJ1-1; 10 bases are shared with TRBD1. Looked up from germline, CDR1 is SEHNR and CDR2 is FQNEAQ (reference sequence). V lost 4 bases, J lost 5 bases, and 7 bases stayed unmatched. The CDR3 spans 15 residues. In DNA, the CDR3 is TGTGCCAGCAGCTCAACCGGGACAGGGGTTACTGAAGCTTTCTTT. It yields the protein CASSSTGTGVTEAFF. The full variable domain, completed using reference TRBV7-9 and TRBJ1-1, is DTGVSQNPRHKITKRGQNVTFRCDPISEHNRLYWYRQTLGQGPEFLTYFQNEAQLEKSRLLSDRFSAERPKGSFSTLEIQRTEQGDSAMYLCASSSTGTGVTEAFFGQGTRLTVV.

This rearrangement joins TRBV5-6 to TRBJ1-3; D gene uncertain. Germline CDR1 is SGHDT and CDR2 is YYEEEE. With 4 bases removed from V and 2 bases from J, the gap between germline ends came to 10 bases. The CDR3 has 14 residues. DNA for the CDR3: TGTGCCAGCAGCCACGGACCCACTGGAAACACCATATATTTT. Encoded protein: CASSHGPTGNTIYF.

The V gene is TRBV15, the J gene TRBJ2-2; no definite D call. Trimming removed 3 bases at V and 1 base at J, with 3 bases between. The CDR3 covers 13 residues. Germline loops: CDR1 LNHNV, CDR2 YYDKDF (reference sequence). The CDR3 sequence: CATSSENTGELFF. CDR3 in DNA: TGTGCCACCAGCAGTGAGAACACCGGGGAGCTGTTTTTT. The variable domain in full, with the rest retrieved from reference TRBV15 and TRBJ2-2, is DAMVIQNPRYQVTQFGKPVTLSCSQTLNHNVMYWYQQKSSQAPKLLFHYYDKDFNNEADTPDNFQSRRPNTSFCFLDIRSPGLGDTAMYLCATSSENTGELFFGEGSRLTVL.

J is TRBJ1-2 and V is TRBV6-5; D uncertain. V lost 5 bases and J lost 3, with 7 bases in between. The CDR3 totals 12 residues. Germline CDR1 is MNHEY and CDR2 is SVGAGI. The CDR3 sequence: CASSTSDYGYTF. The CDR3 DNA sequence: TGTGCCAGCAGTACTTCCGACTATGGCTACACCTTC.

This clone was detected only a few times. The chain joins TRBV9 to TRBJ2-1; perhaps TRBD2 as D (6 bases). Trimming pared 0 bases from V and 2 bases from J, leaving 6 bases between. The CDR3 contains 14 residues. Germline V lookup: CDR1 SGDLS, CDR2 YYNGEE. CDR3 sequence: CASSVGEAYNEQFF. Written as DNA, the CDR3 is TGTGCCAGCAGCGTAGGGGAGGCCTACAATGAGCAGTTCTTC.

V gene TRBV6-1 combines with J gene TRBJ2-1; 10 nucleotides agree with TRBD2. The V segment lost 4 bases and the J segment 9 bases; nucleotides outside the gene matches: 6. The CDR3 is 14 residues long. Germline CDR1 MNHNS, CDR2 SASEGT. The CDR3 reads CASSGLAGRVEQFF. The CDR3 nucleotides are TGTGCCAGCAGTGGACTAGCGGGTAGGGTTGAGCAGTTCTTC.

The V gene is TRBV6-5, the J gene TRBJ2-1, with 10 nucleotides matching TRBD2. V shed 7 bases and J 6 bases; nucleotides not matched to a gene: 9. Germline V gives CDR1 MNHEY, CDR2 SVGAGI. The CDR3 covers 15 residues. The CDR3 sequence: CASTSSGRSGNEQFF. In DNA, the CDR3 is TGTGCCAGCACGTCTAGCGGGAGATCAGGCAATGAGCAGTTCTTC.

V gene TRBV30 combines with J gene TRBJ2-7; D uncertain. The V end was cut by 2 bases, the J end by 2 bases, with 13 bases between. The germline gives CDR1 GTSNPN, CDR2 SVGIG (reference sequence). The CDR3 covers 14 residues. CDR3 region: CAWSRVTLTYEQYF. The CDR3 DNA sequence: TGTGCCTGGAGTAGGGTGACACTCACCTACGAGCAGTACTTC.

CDR3 region: CASSPQPASRADTQYF. CDR3 DNA: TGTGCCAGCAGCCCACAGCCCGCCTCGAGGGCGGATACGCAGTATTTT. The J gene is TRBJ2-3, the V gene TRBV7-2; D is possibly TRBD2 (5 bases). This CDR3 has 16 residues. Trimming took off 5 bases at V and 6 bases at J, with 21 bases between the two ends. Looked up from germline, CDR1 is SGHTA and CDR2 is FQGNSA.

The chain employs TRBV30 and TRBJ2-3, with 7 positions matching TRBD1. The CDR3 sequence is 14 residues long. Unmatched junction bases numbered 1, after V lost 0 bases and J lost 1 base. CDR1 and CDR2 from the germline V gene are GTSNPN and SVGIG (reference sequence). In nucleotides, the CDR3 is TGTGCCTGGAGTGTAGGACAGGGCACAGATACGCAGTATTTT. Translated, it gives CAWSVGQGTDTQYF.

This rearrangement joins TRBV30 to TRBJ1-2, with D tentatively TRBD1 (6 bases). V dropped 5 bases and J dropped 13 bases, with 14 bases sitting between them. Per the germline V gene, CDR1 is GTSNPN and CDR2 is SVGIG (reference sequence). CDR3 size: 10 residues. The DNA for the CDR3 is TGTGCCTGGCAAGAGGGGGGACTCACCTTC. It codes for CAWQEGGLTF. The full variable domain, rest sourced from reference TRBV30 and TRBJ1-2, is SQTIHQWPATLVQPVGSPLSLECTVEGTSNPNLYWYRQAAGRGLQLLFYSVGIGQISSEVPQNLSASRPQDRQFILSSKKLLLSDSGFYLCAWQEGGLTFGSGTRLTVV.

This clone was counted a single time. The chain employs TRBV21-1 and TRBJ2-7; whether TRBD1, the table's D call, matches the DNA was not checked. TRBV21-1 is given as a pseudogene. The CDR3 totals 15 residues. The CDR3 is CASKRSGTGDYEQYF. In DNA, the CDR3 is TGTGCCAGCAAAAGATCCGGGACAGGGGACTACGAGCAGTACTTC.

This chain joins TRBV5-3 and TRBJ2-1; TRBD2 matches at 12 bases. TRBV5-3 is noted as an ORF with a role that remains uncertain. CDR3 length: 18 amino acids. J lost 0 bases, V lost 4 bases, and 8 bases had no gene match. The CDR3 DNA follows: TGTGCCAGAAGCACGACTAGCGGGAGTTTTGGCTCCTACAATGAGCAGTTCTTC. Its protein is CARSTTSGSFGSYNEQFF.